The subject of this entry is one T cell receptor (beta chain). Its specific antigen is unknown. Per-nucleotide qualities are absent, and no much larger clonotype sits a single base away. The CDR3, from cysteine to phenylalanine, totals 13 residues. Only the CDR3 region is kept as DNA, spanning 39 bases read in frame from base 1. V loses 11 bases at its end and J loses 3 bases; junction bases beyond the gene matches: 9. CDR1 and CDR2 (MNHEY, SVGAGI) derive from the germline V gene. The label giving this sample's time point can be read as: baseline before first vaccination. Samples from vaccinated people were obtained from the UK trials COV001 and COV002, which included a single-blind randomized controlled phase 2/3 trial of AZD1222 (ChAdOx1 nCoV-19) in healthy adults. Trial participant PBMC samples were collected at day 0 and day 28 after the second dose for TCRbeta chain sequencing. The source of the sample is a study of T cell responses to AZD1222 COVID-19 vaccine (dated by TCRdb to the early 2020s). Background on the whole study: AZD1222 recipients given second doses at about 4 weeks or at about 12 weeks were pooled, since spike-specific TCR depth and breadth were not found to differ between the two schedules. TCR sequencing covered fewer than 250 trial participants: 207 given two doses of AZD1222 and 26 given two doses of MenACWY control vaccine. Trial participants were enrolled by age into subgroups of 18-55, 56-69 and 70-plus years, and approximately 150, 30 and 60 TCR-sequenced participants, respectively, were included in these subgroups. The study at large found these results: Only five or six AZD1222 recipients were SARS-CoV-2 seropositive at baseline, limiting conclusions about previously exposed vaccinees. Reportedly, almost half of the unique spike-specific TCRs recognized epitopes lying outside the regions that are mutated in the B.1.351 and B.1.1.7 variants. Participants were mostly white British, with more females than males. The authors suggested clonal diversity may have been underestimated. The 56-69-year group was small, and its depth increase did not reach significance, likely because of low power. After two AZD1222 doses, spike-specific TCR breadth and depth were significantly higher than at day 0 and than in MenACWY recipients. Because no samples from the day 14 peak response were available, repertoires could be characterized only after the peak T cell response. Vaccine-associated CD4 TCRs spanned the whole spike protein, with dominant responses in regions 160-218 and 743-854.

The CDR3 regions of human TCRbeta chains were analyzed by immunosequencing. For the original study's pipeline: TCRs in the repertoires were compared against a reference library of SARS-CoV-2-specific TCRs that had been generated with the MIRA antigen-specificity platform. Breadth was defined as the fraction of unique TCRs that were SARS-CoV-2-associated, and depth was defined as the fraction of total T cells that were SARS-CoV-2-associated. Using the MIRA data, each spike-specific TCR was assigned both to the spike region to which the TCR was reactive and to a CD4 or CD8 class. Log10-transformed breadth and depth values were compared by one-way ANOVA with Sidak's multiple comparisons tests. The immuneACCESS repertoire file appears here via TCRdb, limited to in-frame rearrangements. These files lack a portion of the clones; in checked studies, under half of the deficit traces to unresolved V genes, and the cause of the others is not known. V, J and clone size are those of that table, while D and trimming were read from the DNA. The sample contains under 130,000 clones, 85% to 90% of them found a single time. Roughly 9.2% of the sample is in the top ten clones.

This sequence uses TRBV6-5 and TRBJ1-1, with 7 bases aligning to TRBD1. This material consisted of peripheral blood, taken on day 0 of AZD1222 vaccination. The receptor's source is an adult in good health. The nucleotides read TGTGCCGCAAACAGGGGTTTCGACACTGAAGCTTTCTTT. It specifies CAANRGFDTEAFF.